This T cell receptor beta chain was sequenced for a study of STAT5B mutations in CD4+ large granular lymphocyte leukemia. At the level of the study: Among healthy controls, a particular HLA allele went with more CDR3 'QG' motifs. The study's findings and limits: Without putative leukemic clones, patient CD4-sorted repertoires remained more clonal than healthy CD4+ repertoires. TRBV06-family usage was enriched in top patient clones (8/27) versus controls (2/35).

The V gene's germline CDR1 is LGHNA and CDR2 YSLEER. V lost 0 bases and J lost 5; bases outside the gene matches: 12. The CDR3 is 17 amino acids. To note about this clone: Its antigen is not identified.

The assay was run at survey level. Assay: immunoSEQ multiplex PCR; the TCRdb copy retains only in-frame clones and omits some. The sample yields about 37,000 clones, 70% to 90% seen once. The sequence derives from a human donor in good health. The sequenced sample was CD4+ T cells from blood buffy coats. V usage is TRBV4-3 and J usage is TRBJ2-5, with TRBD2 matching 7 bases. CDR3 residues: CASSQDTAVSGMETQYF. The CDR3, as DNA: TGCGCCAGCAGCCAAGATACGGCGGTCAGCGGGATGGAGACCCAGTACTTC.